These 13 T cell receptor beta chains came from one sample sequenced in a study of blood T cell repertoires in COVID-19. Using immunoSEQ multiplex PCR, the repertoire was profiled, and TCRdb retains in-frame clones only, with some absent. The sample lists about 300,000 clones; 89% were seen once. Sequencing was performed on peripheral blood. Source of these receptors: a man in his late teens or twenties who had recovered from COVID-19.

V and J are TRBV18 and TRBJ1-2; TRBD1 aligns across 7 bases. There are 14 residues in the CDR3. V lost 1 base, J lost 6 bases, and 5 bases stayed unmatched. Looked up from germline, CDR1 is KGHSH and CDR2 is LQKENI. CDR3 residues: CASSPQGARNGYTF. The CDR3 coding sequence is TGTGCCAGCTCACCACAGGGGGCGAGGAATGGCTACACCTTC. Drawing the rest from reference TRBV18 and TRBJ1-2, the complete variable domain is NAGVMQNPRHLVRRRGQEARLRCSPMKGHSHVYWYRQLPEEGLKFMVYLQKENIIDESGMPKERFSAEFPKEGPSILRIQQVVRGDSAAYFCASSPQGARNGYTFGSGTRLTVV.

The chain combines TRBV27 with TRBJ1-2, with 8 bases matching TRBD1. This CDR3 has 14 residues. After removal of 8 bases from V and 3 bases from J, the junction contained 8 bases not matched to a gene. CDR1 is MNHEY and CDR2 is SMNVEV in the germline V gene (reference sequence). The CDR3 sequence: CASRKTGVYYGYTF. Here the CDR3 DNA reads TGTGCCAGCCGTAAGACAGGGGTTTACTATGGCTACACCTTC.

This chain links TRBV4-2 with TRBJ2-2; TRBD2 matches at 8 bases. Trimming at V came to 1 base and at J to 1 base, leaving 2 bases not matched to a gene. The CDR3 is 16 residues long. Germline CDR1 is LGHNA and CDR2 is YNFKEQ. CDR3 protein: CASSQVGRENTGELFF. CDR3 coding DNA: TGTGCCAGCAGCCAAGTCGGGAGGGAGAACACCGGGGAGCTGTTTTTT.

This clone was seen a few times. The V gene is TRBV7-9, the J gene TRBJ1-3; perhaps TRBD1 as D (5 bases). With 5 bases removed from V and 0 bases from J, the gap between germline ends came to 11 bases. Germline CDR1 is SEHNR and CDR2 is FQNEAQ (reference sequence). The CDR3 extends over 15 amino acids. CDR3 sequence: CASSDDRSSGNTIYF. CDR3 bases: TGTGCCAGCAGCGACGACAGAAGCTCTGGAAACACCATATATTTT.

The J gene is TRBJ2-5, the V gene TRBV6-6; D might be TRBD1 (5 bases). The germline V gene encodes CDR1 MNHNY and CDR2 SVGAGI (reference sequence). The CDR3 length is 15 residues. Trimming pared 5 bases from V and 1 base from J, leaving 14 bases between. The CDR3 region is CASSLLQGSQETQYF. The DNA for the CDR3 is TGTGCCAGCAGTCTCTTGCAGGGATCCCAAGAGACCCAGTACTTC.

The rearrangement uses TRBV4-1 and TRBJ2-7; weak D call: TRBD2 (6 bases). The germline V and J ends were trimmed by 4 bases and 6 bases, with 16 bases remaining between them. The CDR3 extends over 14 amino acids. Germline V gives CDR1 MGHRA, CDR2 YSYEKL. CDR3 nucleotide sequence: TGCGCCAGCAGCCTTTCGACTAGTCCTATCGAGCAGTACTTC. Translation gives CASSLSTSPIEQYF.

This clone was recorded a few times. The V and J genes are TRBV4-1 and TRBJ1-1, with D possibly being TRBD1 (6 bases). The length of the CDR3 is 18 residues. CDR1 is MGHRA, CDR2 YSYEKL, per germline. With 6 bases removed from V and 1 base from J, the gap between germline ends came to 24 bases. DNA of the CDR3: TGCGCCAGCAGTAAAGGAGGATCGCCCGGGACACCGAACACTGAAGCTTTCTTT. Its translation: CASSKGGSPGTPNTEAFF.

This rearrangement joins TRBV29-1 to TRBJ2-7, with 12 positions matching TRBD2. This CDR3 has 15 amino acids. Trimming took 5 bases from V and 4 from J; bases not matched to a gene: 9. Germline V gene lookup returns CDR1 SQVTM and CDR2 ANQGSEA. In nucleotides, the CDR3 is TGCAGCGTTAGGGACACCGGGACTAGCGGGTACGAGCAGTACTTC. It codes for CSVRDTGTSGYEQYF.

The J gene is TRBJ1-1, the V gene TRBV2; TRBD1 is a possible D gene (6 bases). The CDR3 spans 13 residues. CDR1 and CDR2 from the germline V gene are SNHLY and FYNNEI. V lost 4 bases and J 5 bases, leaving 11 bases between the germline ends. This CDR3 reads CASSGQEQTEAFF. The CDR3 region has the DNA TGTGCCAGCAGTGGACAGGAACAAACTGAAGCTTTCTTT.

J is TRBJ2-7 and V is TRBV19, with TRBD1 matching 8 bases. V shed 6 bases and J 2 bases; nucleotides not matched to a gene: 6. Germline V gene data show CDR1 as LNHDA and CDR2 as SQIVND (reference sequence). The CDR3 consists of 14 residues. The CDR3 protein is CASSLGTGPYEQYF. The CDR3 bases are TGTGCCAGTAGCTTGGGGACAGGTCCCTACGAGCAGTACTTC.

V and J are TRBV11-2 and TRBJ1-1, with D possibly being TRBD1 (5 bases). V gave up 3 bases and J gave up 3 bases, with 14 bases separating them. This CDR3 is 15 amino acids long. The V gene's germline CDR1 is SGHAT and CDR2 FQNNGV. The DNA for the CDR3 is TGTGCCAGCAGCTTCCCCAGGGTTCTTTACACTGAAGCTTTCTTT. Its protein is CASSFPRVLYTEAFF. Full variable domain (remainder filled in from reference TRBV11-2 and TRBJ1-1): EAGVAQSPRYKIIEKRQSVAFWCNPISGHATLYWYQQILGQGPKLLIQFQNNGVVDDSQLPKDRFSAERLKGVDSTLKIQPAKLEDSAVYLCASSFPRVLYTEAFFGQGTRLTVV.

The chain couples TRBV11-2 to TRBJ2-2, with 10 bases that match TRBD2. The CDR3 contains 16 residues. Germline V gene lookup returns CDR1 SGHAT and CDR2 FQNNGV. The V segment lost 1 base and the J segment 6 bases; nucleotides outside the gene matches: 5. CDR3 protein: CASSLVASGGPGELFF. The CDR3 DNA reads as TGTGCCAGCAGCTTAGTTGCTAGCGGGGGCCCCGGGGAGCTGTTTTTT.

This chain joins TRBV2 and TRBJ1-1; D uncertain. The V gene lost 7 bases and the J gene lost 10 bases, with 7 bases spanning the gap. The CDR3 covers 9 residues. The V gene's germline CDR1 is SNHLY and CDR2 FYNNEI. The CDR3 DNA reads TGTGCCAGCACTCCGGGAGCTTTCTTT. Protein sequence: CASTPGAFF.